The 6 T cell receptor beta chains given below trace back to one sample, sequenced in a study of T cell repertoires in cytomegalovirus infection. TCRdb passed the reads through MiXCR, listing each CDR3 protein once. The sample consists of around 260,000 distinct CDR3 sequences, roughly 24% of them appearing once. Sequencing used PBMCs. These receptors were taken from a human donor in good health (CMV status not recorded). Some clones in this sample may be carry-over from other donors' samples.

The chain uses TRBV6-5 and TRBJ2-1; TRBD2 agrees at 14 bases. CDR1 is MNHEY and CDR2 is SVGAGI in the germline V gene. Trimming cost V 6 bases and J 6 bases; bases outside gene matches: 13. The CDR3 extends over 18 amino acids. CDR3 amino acids: CASRSGLGLAGVLNEQFF. The CDR3 nucleotides read TGTGCCAGCAGAAGCGGACTGGGACTAGCGGGGGTTCTCAATGAGCAGTTCTTC.

This clonotype was observed at least ten times. This chain uses TRBV6-5 with TRBJ1-1, with D perhaps matching TRBD1 (5 bases). Per germline, CDR1 MNHEY and CDR2 SVGAGI. V lost 0 bases, J lost 10 bases, and 21 bases lay in between. There are 16 residues in the CDR3. CDR3 protein: CASSYSQGSSYAGAFF. The CDR3 region has the DNA TGTGCCAGCAGTTACTCCCAGGGTAGCTCGTACGCCGGAGCTTTCTTT.

The CDR3 bases are TGTGCCATCAGTGAGCAGGGGGCCTCGCAAGAGACCCAGTACTTC. This gives the protein CAISEQGASQETQYF. This rearrangement joins TRBV10-3 to TRBJ2-5; 8 positions agree with TRBD1. The CDR3 has 15 amino acids. J was trimmed by 2 bases and V by 2 bases; bases with no gene match: 4. The germline CDR1 and CDR2 sequences are ENHRY and SYGVKD.

This clonotype was observed a few times. The chain links TRBV5-1 to TRBJ2-4, with TRBD1 matching over 9 bases. Losses at the gene ends were 4 bases for V and 6 bases for J; bases not matched to a gene: 8. The CDR3 is 15 residues long. Germline V gene sequence: CDR1 SGHRS, CDR2 YFSETQ. CDR3 DNA: TGCGCCAGCAGCCTGCTACCGGGACAGGGAAACATTCAGTACTTC. It yields the protein CASSLLPGQGNIQYF.

The chain employs TRBV28 and TRBJ1-2, with D maybe TRBD1 (5 bases). This CDR3 comprises 14 residues. The V gene's germline CDR1 is MDHEN and CDR2 SYDVKM. The V and J ends lost 4 bases and 9 bases respectively, with 18 bases between them. The CDR3 DNA sequence: TGTGCCAGCAGTTCGCCCCGGGACCCGAGGAGCTACACCTTC. It codes for CASSSPRDPRSYTF.

Only a few counts were recorded for this clonotype. The CDR3 spells CASSLRRDRGLTDTEAFF. The CDR3 nucleotides are TGTGCCAGCTCACTGCGCCGGGACAGGGGGCTAACGGACACTGAAGCTTTCTTT. The V call is TRBV18, the J call TRBJ1-1, with 12 bases lining up with TRBD1. The CDR3 runs 18 residues. The V gene's germline CDR1 is KGHSH and CDR2 LQKENI. Trimming took 4 bases from V and 3 from J; bases not matched to a gene: 12.